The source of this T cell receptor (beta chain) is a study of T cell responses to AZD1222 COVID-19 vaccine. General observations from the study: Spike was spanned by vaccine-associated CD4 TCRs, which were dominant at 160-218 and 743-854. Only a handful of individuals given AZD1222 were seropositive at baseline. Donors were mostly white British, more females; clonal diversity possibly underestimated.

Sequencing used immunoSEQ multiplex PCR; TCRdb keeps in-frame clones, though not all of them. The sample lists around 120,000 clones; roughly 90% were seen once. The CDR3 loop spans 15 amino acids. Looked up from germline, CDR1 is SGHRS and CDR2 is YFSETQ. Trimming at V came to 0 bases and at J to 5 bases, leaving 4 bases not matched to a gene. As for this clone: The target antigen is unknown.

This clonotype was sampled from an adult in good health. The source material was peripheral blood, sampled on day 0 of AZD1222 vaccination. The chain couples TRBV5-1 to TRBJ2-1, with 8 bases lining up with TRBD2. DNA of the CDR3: TGCGCCAGCAGCTTGGCCGGGAGGGCCGACAATGAGCAGTTCTTC. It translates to CASSLAGRADNEQFF.